The 25 T cell receptor beta chains presented below share a single source sample, sequenced in a study of radiation and T cells in renal cell carcinoma. Time point: blood 2 weeks post-SBRT. This sample's treatment: 15 Gy SBRT to primary tumor, nephrectomy 4 weeks later. TCRdb keeps only in-frame clones here, not all; method: immunoSEQ multiplex PCR. The sample comprises 150,000 to 160,000 clones, roughly 90% of which are singletons, and about an eighth rests with the top ten. The specimen was blood, collected from a patient whose treatment included radiotherapy and nephrectomy. The receptors were gathered from a woman between 45 and 65 years old with renal cell carcinoma.

The table lists this clone with a count of one. The chain has TRBV10-1 and TRBJ1-6; the match to TRBD1 covers 9 bases. The CDR3 spans 13 residues. Germline V gives CDR1 WNHNN, CDR2 SYGVQD (reference sequence). Losses at the gene ends were 6 bases for V and 8 bases for J; bases not matched to a gene: 2. The CDR3 coding sequence is TGCGCCAGCAGCCGGGACAGGGATTCACCCCTCCACTTT. Encoded protein: CASSRDRDSPLHF.

The chain couples TRBV13 to TRBJ2-7; 13 bases map to TRBD2. Germline-derived CDR1 and CDR2 are PRHDT and FYEKMQ (reference sequence). This CDR3 has 17 residues. The V and J ends lost 3 bases and 3 bases, in that order; junction bases with no gene match: 8. CDR3 protein: CASSFQLAGGPSYEQYF. CDR3 bases: TGTGCCAGCAGCTTTCAACTAGCGGGGGGGCCGAGCTACGAGCAGTACTTC.

This chain joins TRBV7-8 and TRBJ2-3; no reliable D call. Per germline, CDR1 SGHVS and CDR2 FQNEAQ. V lost 1 base and J lost 8, with 10 bases in between. CDR3 length: 13 residues. CDR3 coding DNA: TGTGCCAGCAGCTTAGTAGGGATTGGTACGCAGTATTTT. It codes for CASSLVGIGTQYF.

This chain uses TRBV25-1 with TRBJ2-3; D unresolved. CDR3 length: 11 amino acids. Trimming cost V 7 bases and J 5 bases, with 7 bases left between them. Germline CDR1 is MGHDK and CDR2 is SYGVNS. The CDR3 nucleotides are TGTGCCAGCACGGGTAGAGATACGCAGTATTTT. This gives the protein CASTGRDTQYF.

The sample holds a few counts of this clone. The gene calls are TRBV7-9 and TRBJ1-6; the match to TRBD1 covers 9 bases. V dropped 5 bases and J dropped 9; count of bases not matched to a gene: 8. The CDR3 extends over 15 amino acids. Per the germline V gene, CDR1 is SEHNR and CDR2 is FQNEAQ (reference sequence). The CDR3 DNA reads TGTGCCAGCAGCCGCCCGGGACAGGGAAGTTCACCCCTCCACTTT. Protein: CASSRPGQGSSPLHF.

V is TRBV6-1 and J is TRBJ1-1; D gene uncertain. The CDR3 extends over 13 amino acids. The germline V and J ends were trimmed by 6 bases and 1 base, with 9 bases remaining between them. The germline CDR1 and CDR2 sequences are MNHNS and SASEGT. The CDR3 is CASSPLKNTEAFF. The CDR3 DNA follows: TGTGCCAGCAGCCCGCTCAAGAACACTGAAGCTTTCTTT.

This clone was recorded a few times. This chain uses TRBV7-3 with TRBJ1-2; no clear D gene. The CDR3 is 15 amino acids. In germline, CDR1 is SGHTA, CDR2 FQGTGA. Trimming pared 0 bases from V and 2 bases from J, leaving 10 bases between. CDR3 coding DNA: TGTGCCAGCAGCTTAACAAGTGGACCGAACTATGGCTACACCTTC. Its translation: CASSLTSGPNYGYTF.

The chain uses TRBV6-6 and TRBJ1-2; D gene ambiguous. This CDR3 comprises 13 residues. V gave up 2 bases and J gave up 4 bases, with 8 bases separating them. The germline gives CDR1 MNHNY, CDR2 SVGAGI (reference sequence). In DNA form, the CDR3 reads TGTGCCAGCAGTTACGAAGAGATCTATGGCTACACCTTC. Its protein product is CASSYEEIYGYTF.

This chain connects TRBV5-1 to TRBJ2-1; D is undetermined. V dropped 0 bases and J dropped 8 bases, with 15 bases sitting between them. The V gene's germline CDR1 is SGHRS and CDR2 YFSETQ. This CDR3 is 15 amino acids long. The CDR3 bases are TGCGCCAGCAGCTTGGCGTCAGACCCCTTCGATGAGCAGTTCTTC. Protein sequence: CASSLASDPFDEQFF. The entire variable domain, with the rest obtained from reference TRBV5-1 and TRBJ2-1, is as follows: KAGVTQTPRYLIKTRGQQVTLSCSPISGHRSVSWYQQTPGQGLQFLFEYFSETQRNKGNFPGRFSGRQFSNSRSEMNVSTLELGDSALYLCASSLASDPFDEQFFGPGTRLTVL.

A single count supports this clone. This sequence joins TRBV6-6 and TRBJ1-3; D remains ambiguous. Germline V gene sequence: CDR1 MNHNY, CDR2 SVGAGI (reference sequence). This CDR3 is 15 amino acids long. V was trimmed by 4 bases and J by 8 bases, leaving 18 bases between them. This CDR3 is CASSFPGVPEDTIYF. The CDR3 region has the DNA TGTGCCAGCAGTTTTCCAGGTGTTCCTGAGGACACCATATATTTT.

The V call is TRBV5-4, the J call TRBJ2-1; no firm D call. V lost 6 bases and J lost 0, with 13 bases in between. Germline assignment: CDR1 SGHNT and CDR2 YYREEE (reference sequence). The CDR3 has 15 residues. CDR3 loop: CASIPYSGSYNEQFF. In DNA, the CDR3 is TGTGCCAGCATCCCATACTCGGGCTCCTACAATGAGCAGTTCTTC.

Regarding this clone: This same CDR3 is encoded by further DNA sequences in the sample. V is TRBV4-1 and J is TRBJ1-1; TRBD1 agrees at 7 bases. Looked up from germline, CDR1 is MGHRA and CDR2 is YSYEKL. After removal of 2 bases from V and 1 base from J, the junction contained 4 bases not matched to a gene. The CDR3 spans 15 residues. The CDR3 DNA sequence: TGCGCCAGCAGCCAACCAGGGACAGAGAACACTGAAGCTTTCTTT. Translated, it gives CASSQPGTENTEAFF.

The rearrangement uses TRBV5-5 and TRBJ2-3, with TRBD1 matching over 11 bases. J lost 2 bases, V lost 4 bases, and 6 bases had no gene match. The CDR3 covers 16 residues. The germline CDR1 and CDR2 sequences are SGHKS and YYEKEE (reference sequence). In nucleotides, the CDR3 is TGTGCCAGCAGCCGGACAGGGGGCCTCCTCACAGATACGCAGTATTTT. Its translation: CASSRTGGLLTDTQYF.

This chain connects TRBV5-1 to TRBJ2-3; D remains unclear. Trimming pared 4 bases from V and 1 base from J, leaving 10 bases between. CDR3 length equals 14 residues. Germline CDR1 is SGHRS and CDR2 is YFSETQ. DNA for the CDR3: TGCGCCAGCAGCCTCGGTGGGGGCACAGATACGCAGTATTTT. Protein: CASSLGGGTDTQYF.

This clone was seen just once. The chain uses TRBV30 and TRBJ2-7; TRBD1 matches 10 bases. Germline V gives CDR1 GTSNPN, CDR2 SVGIG (reference sequence). The CDR3 contains 14 residues. J gave up 5 bases and V 8 bases, and 12 bases lay outside the gene matches. As DNA, the CDR3 is TGTGCCAGAGCAGGCGGGACAGGGGTCGACGAGCAGTACTTC. This sequence encodes CARAGGTGVDEQYF.

The V and J genes are TRBV29-1 and TRBJ2-7, with D hard to call. CDR1 is SQVTM and CDR2 is ANQGSEA in the germline V gene. CDR3 length: 13 residues. V was cut by 4 bases and J by 4 bases, with 14 bases left in between. DNA for the CDR3: TGCAGCGTTGTCCCATCCGGCCCGTACGAGCAGTACTTC. Its protein product is CSVVPSGPYEQYF.

This rearrangement joins TRBV7-9 to TRBJ1-3; no definite D call. Germline V gene lookup returns CDR1 SEHNR and CDR2 FQNEAQ (reference sequence). The CDR3 runs 15 residues. The V end was cut by 2 bases, the J end by 1 base, with 9 bases between. CDR3 nucleotides: TGTGCCAGCAGCTTATTGGTAGGGTCTGGAAACACCATATATTTT. As protein: CASSLLVGSGNTIYF.

This chain joins TRBV9 and TRBJ1-6, with 12 bases that match TRBD1. V lost 4 bases to trimming and J lost 10 bases; unmatched junction nucleotides: 12. The CDR3 loop spans 17 amino acids. Germline CDR1 and CDR2: SGDLS and YYNGEE. CDR3: CASSPHRDRGRGSPLHF. The DNA for the CDR3 is TGTGCCAGCAGCCCACACCGGGACAGGGGGCGAGGGTCACCCCTCCACTTT.

The chain recombines TRBV7-9 with TRBJ2-4, with 7 bases identical to TRBD1. The CDR3 spans 18 residues. With V trimmed by 1 base and J by 1 base, 10 bases remained unmatched. The V gene's germline CDR1 is SEHNR and CDR2 FQNEAQ (reference sequence). CDR3 in DNA: TGTGCCAGCAGCTTAGTCCGACAGGGCAGATCGGCCAAAAACATTCAGTACTTC. Amino acids: CASSLVRQGRSAKNIQYF.

The chain carries TRBV6-5 and TRBJ1-3; 7 bases line up with TRBD1. Germline lookup yields CDR1 MNHEY and CDR2 SVGAGI. The CDR3 consists of 13 residues. With 7 bases clipped from V and 3 bases from J, the junction kept 3 bases outside the gene matches. The CDR3 reads CASKGAFGNTIYF. The CDR3, as DNA: TGTGCCAGCAAGGGGGCCTTTGGAAACACCATATATTTT.

J is TRBJ2-1 and V is TRBV18; 8 bases line up with TRBD1. The CDR3 covers 17 residues. With 1 base clipped from V and 4 bases from J, the junction kept 9 bases outside the gene matches. CDR1 KGHSH and CDR2 LQKENI come from the germline V gene. The CDR3 region is CASSPRDPGQVYNEQFF. The CDR3 region has the DNA TGTGCCAGCTCACCACGCGACCCGGGACAGGTTTACAATGAGCAGTTCTTC.

The rearrangement uses TRBV27 and TRBJ2-1, with 14 bases matching TRBD2. Looked up from germline, CDR1 is MNHEY and CDR2 is SMNVEV (reference sequence). With 8 bases clipped from V and 6 bases from J, the junction kept 18 bases outside the gene matches. The CDR3 consists of 19 residues. The CDR3 DNA follows: TGTGCCAGCCAGACTTTGGGGAGACTAGCGGGGGGGCCCGGCAATGAGCAGTTCTTC. Protein: CASQTLGRLAGGPGNEQFF.

This chain uses TRBV4-1 with TRBJ2-7; TRBD1 aligns across 9 bases. Per the germline V gene, CDR1 is MGHRA and CDR2 is YSYEKL. This CDR3 has 15 amino acids. The trim removed 1 base at V and 1 base at J, leaving 2 bases unmatched. This CDR3 reads CASSQGTGVSYEQYF. The CDR3 DNA follows: TGCGCCAGCAGCCAAGGGACAGGGGTTTCCTACGAGCAGTACTTC.

This chain uses TRBV7-6 with TRBJ1-6, with D unresolved. V was clipped by 4 bases and J by 5 bases, with 12 bases between them. The CDR3 contains 15 residues. Germline values: CDR1 SGHVS, CDR2 FNYEAQ. Here the CDR3 reads CASSSARGNNSPLHF. The CDR3 nucleotides are TGTGCCAGCAGCTCCGCCCGGGGAAATAATTCACCCCTCCACTTT.

This sequence joins TRBV7-3 and TRBJ2-1, with 11 bases aligning to TRBD2. Germline V gene data show CDR1 as SGHTA and CDR2 as FQGTGA. With V trimmed by 5 bases and J by 2 bases, 2 bases remained unmatched. The CDR3 runs to 15 residues. The CDR3 DNA reads as TGTGCCAGCAGCATTAGCGGGGGGGCCTACAATGAGCAGTTCTTC. Translating it yields CASSISGGAYNEQFF.